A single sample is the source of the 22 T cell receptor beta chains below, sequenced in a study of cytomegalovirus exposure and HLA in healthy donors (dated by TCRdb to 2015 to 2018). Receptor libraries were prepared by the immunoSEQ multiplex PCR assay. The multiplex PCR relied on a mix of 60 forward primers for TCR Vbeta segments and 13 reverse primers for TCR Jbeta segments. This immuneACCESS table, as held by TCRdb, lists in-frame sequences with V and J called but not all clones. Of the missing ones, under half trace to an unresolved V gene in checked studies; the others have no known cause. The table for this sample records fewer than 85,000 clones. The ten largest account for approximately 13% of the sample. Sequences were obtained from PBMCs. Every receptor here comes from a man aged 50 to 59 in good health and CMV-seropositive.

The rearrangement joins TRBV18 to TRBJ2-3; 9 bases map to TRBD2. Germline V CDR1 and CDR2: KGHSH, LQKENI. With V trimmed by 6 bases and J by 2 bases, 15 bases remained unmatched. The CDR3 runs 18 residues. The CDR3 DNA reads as TGTGCCAGCTCTCCTATACCGCTGGTAGCGGGGGCCACAGATACGCAGTATTTT. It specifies CASSPIPLVAGATDTQYF.

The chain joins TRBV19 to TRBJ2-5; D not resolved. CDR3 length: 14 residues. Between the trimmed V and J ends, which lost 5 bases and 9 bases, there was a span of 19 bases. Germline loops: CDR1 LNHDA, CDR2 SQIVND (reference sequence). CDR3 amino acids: CASSRYTQVTAQYF. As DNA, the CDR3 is TGTGCCAGTAGTCGATACACCCAGGTTACGGCCCAGTACTTC.

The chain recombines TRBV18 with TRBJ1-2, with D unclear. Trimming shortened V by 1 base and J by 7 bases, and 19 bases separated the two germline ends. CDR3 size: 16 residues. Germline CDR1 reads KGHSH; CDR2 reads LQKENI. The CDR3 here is CASSPQGLSSTIGYTF. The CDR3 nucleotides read TGTGCCAGCTCACCACAAGGACTATCATCGACAATTGGCTACACCTTC.

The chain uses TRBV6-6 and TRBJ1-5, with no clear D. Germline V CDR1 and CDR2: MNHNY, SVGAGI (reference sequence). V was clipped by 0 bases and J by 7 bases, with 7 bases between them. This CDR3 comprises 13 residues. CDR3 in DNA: TGTGCCAGCAGTTACTCGACAAACCAGCCCCAGCATTTT. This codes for CASSYSTNQPQHF.

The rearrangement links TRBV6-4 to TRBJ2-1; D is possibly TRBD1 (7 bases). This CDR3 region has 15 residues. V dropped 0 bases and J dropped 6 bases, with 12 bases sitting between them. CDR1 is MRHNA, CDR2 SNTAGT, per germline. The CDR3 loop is CASSDSEGAGNEQFF. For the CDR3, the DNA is TGTGCCAGCAGTGACTCGGAGGGGGCAGGCAATGAGCAGTTCTTC.

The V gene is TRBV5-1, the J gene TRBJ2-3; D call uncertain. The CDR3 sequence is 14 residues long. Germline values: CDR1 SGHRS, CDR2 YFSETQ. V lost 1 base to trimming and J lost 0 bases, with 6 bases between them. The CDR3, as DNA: TGCGCCAGCAGCTTGACAGTTAGCACAGATACGCAGTATTTT. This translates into CASSLTVSTDTQYF.

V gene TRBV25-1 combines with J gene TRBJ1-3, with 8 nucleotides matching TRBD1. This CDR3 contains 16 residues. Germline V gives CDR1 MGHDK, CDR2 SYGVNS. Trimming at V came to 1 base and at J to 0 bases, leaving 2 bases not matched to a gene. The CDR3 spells CASSESTGASGNTIYF. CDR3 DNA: TGTGCCAGCAGTGAATCGACAGGGGCCTCTGGAAACACCATATATTTT.

This CDR3 reads CASLRTENYGYTF. The DNA for the CDR3 is TGTGCCAGCCTCCGGACAGAAAACTATGGCTACACCTTC. V and J are TRBV28 and TRBJ1-2; possible D gene TRBD1, 6 bases. The CDR3 has 13 residues. Trimming took off 8 bases at V and 2 bases at J, with 12 bases between the two ends. Germline assignment: CDR1 MDHEN and CDR2 SYDVKM.

The CDR3 DNA is TGTGCCAGCAGCGAGGACAGGGGCACAGATACGCAGTATTTT. This codes for CASSEDRGTDTQYF. The chain has TRBV5-4 and TRBJ2-3; 8 bases fit TRBD1. The CDR3 loop spans 14 amino acids. CDR1 and CDR2 (germline): SGHNT, YYREEE (reference sequence). The junction had 2 bases not matched to a gene; V was cut back by 4 bases and J by 1 base.

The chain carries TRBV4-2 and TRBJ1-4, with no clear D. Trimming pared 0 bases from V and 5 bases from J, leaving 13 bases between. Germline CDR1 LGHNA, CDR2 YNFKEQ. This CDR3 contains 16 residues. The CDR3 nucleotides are TGTGCCAGCAGCCAAGACTCCGGAGTTACGAATGAAAAACTGTTTTTT. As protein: CASSQDSGVTNEKLFF.

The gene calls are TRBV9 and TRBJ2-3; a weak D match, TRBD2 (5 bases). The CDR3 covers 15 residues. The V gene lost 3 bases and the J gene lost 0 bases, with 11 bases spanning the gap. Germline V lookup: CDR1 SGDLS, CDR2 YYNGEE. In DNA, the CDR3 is TGTGCCAGCAGCGCCTCGGGAAGTAGCACAGATACGCAGTATTTT. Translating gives CASSASGSSTDTQYF.

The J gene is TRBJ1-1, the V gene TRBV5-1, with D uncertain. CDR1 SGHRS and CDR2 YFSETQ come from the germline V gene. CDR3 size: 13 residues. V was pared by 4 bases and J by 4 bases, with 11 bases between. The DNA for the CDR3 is TGCGCCAGCAGCACGGGTCCCGTCACTGAAGCTTTCTTT. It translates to CASSTGPVTEAFF.

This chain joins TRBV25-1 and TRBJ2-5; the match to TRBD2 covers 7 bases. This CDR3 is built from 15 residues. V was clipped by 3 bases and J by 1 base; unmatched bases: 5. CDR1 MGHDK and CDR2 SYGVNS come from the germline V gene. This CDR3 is CASSDPGLGQETQYF. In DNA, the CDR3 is TGTGCCAGCAGTGACCCAGGACTAGGCCAAGAGACCCAGTACTTC.

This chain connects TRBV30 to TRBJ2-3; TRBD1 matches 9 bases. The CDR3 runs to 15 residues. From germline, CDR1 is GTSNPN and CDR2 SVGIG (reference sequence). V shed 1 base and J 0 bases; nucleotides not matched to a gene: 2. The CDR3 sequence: CAWSAGTGSTDTQYF. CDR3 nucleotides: TGTGCCTGGAGTGCCGGGACAGGGAGCACAGATACGCAGTATTTT.

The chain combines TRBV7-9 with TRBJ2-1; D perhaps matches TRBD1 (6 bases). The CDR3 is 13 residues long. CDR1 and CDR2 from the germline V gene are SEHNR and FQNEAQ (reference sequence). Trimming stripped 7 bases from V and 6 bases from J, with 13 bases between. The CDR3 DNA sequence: TGTGCCAGCACCGAGGGGGTACGCAATGAGCAGTTCTTC. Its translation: CASTEGVRNEQFF.

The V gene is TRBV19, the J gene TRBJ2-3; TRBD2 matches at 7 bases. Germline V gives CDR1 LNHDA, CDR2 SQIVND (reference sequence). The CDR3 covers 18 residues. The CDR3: CVYRKLEGLAVSTDTQYF. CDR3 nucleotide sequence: TGTGTCTACAGGAAGTTGGAGGGTCTAGCGGTTAGCACAGATACGCAGTATTTT.

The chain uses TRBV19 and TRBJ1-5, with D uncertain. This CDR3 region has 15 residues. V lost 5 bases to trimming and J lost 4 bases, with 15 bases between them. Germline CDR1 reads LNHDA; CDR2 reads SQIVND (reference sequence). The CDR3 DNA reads TGTGCCAGTAGTTGGTGGCCGCCCGATAATCAGCCCCAGCATTTT. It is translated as CASSWWPPDNQPQHF.

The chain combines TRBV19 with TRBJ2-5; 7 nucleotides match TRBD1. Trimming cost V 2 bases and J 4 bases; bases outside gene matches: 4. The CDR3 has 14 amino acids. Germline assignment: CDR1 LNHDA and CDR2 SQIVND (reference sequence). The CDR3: CASSITGERETQYF. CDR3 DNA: TGTGCCAGTAGTATAACAGGGGAGAGAGAGACCCAGTACTTC.

DNA for the CDR3: TGCGCCAGCAGCCTGGGACAGTCTAATGAAAAACTGTTTTTT. Amino acids: CASSLGQSNEKLFF. This rearrangement joins TRBV5-1 to TRBJ1-4; 7 bases are shared with TRBD1. J was trimmed by 3 bases and V by 4 bases; bases with no gene match: 3. The CDR3 has 14 amino acids. CDR1 is SGHRS, CDR2 YFSETQ, per germline.

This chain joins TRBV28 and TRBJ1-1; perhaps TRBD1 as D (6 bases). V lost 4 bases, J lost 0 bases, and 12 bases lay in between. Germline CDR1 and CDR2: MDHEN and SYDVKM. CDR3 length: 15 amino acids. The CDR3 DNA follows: TGTGCCAGCAGTTCAATAACAGGGATGAACACTGAAGCTTTCTTT. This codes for CASSSITGMNTEAFF.

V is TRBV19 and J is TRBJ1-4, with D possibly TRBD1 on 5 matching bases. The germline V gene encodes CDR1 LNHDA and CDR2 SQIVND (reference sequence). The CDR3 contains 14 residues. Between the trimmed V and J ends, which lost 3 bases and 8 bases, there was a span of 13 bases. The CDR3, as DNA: TGTGCCAGTAGTATGAGGCAGGGAGGCGAAAAACTGTTTTTT. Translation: CASSMRQGGEKLFF. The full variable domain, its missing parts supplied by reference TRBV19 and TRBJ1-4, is DGGITQSPKYLFRKEGQNVTLSCEQNLNHDAMYWYRQDPGQGLRLIYYSQIVNDFQKGDIAEGYSVSREKKESFPLTVTSAQKNPTAFYLCASSMRQGGEKLFFGSGTQLSVL.

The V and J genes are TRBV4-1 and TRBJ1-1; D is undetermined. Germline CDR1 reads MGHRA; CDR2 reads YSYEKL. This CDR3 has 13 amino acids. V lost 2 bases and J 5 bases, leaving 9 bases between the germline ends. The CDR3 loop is CASSQTAGTEAFF. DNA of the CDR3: TGCGCCAGCAGCCAAACGGCAGGAACTGAAGCTTTCTTT.